This is a list of T cell receptor beta chains from one sample in a study of long-term antiretroviral therapy in people with HIV. Clones were read by immunoSEQ multiplex PCR, and TCRdb kept only the in-frame ones, dropping some. This table holds tens of thousands of clones, about 93% found once. This specimen was unsorted PBMCs, taken 6.5 years after starting antiretroviral therapy. Receptors originate from a woman aged 40 to 55 with HIV. Each CDR3 is given with its conserved first and last residue. D genes are given only for firm matches. Clone size, where shown, is once, few, many, or a class for clones that have expanded.

size: .; D: .; J: TRBJ1-1; V: TRBV5-4; CDR3: CASSLAGRDTEAFF; DNA: TGTGCCAGCAGCTTGGCCGGCAGGGACACTGAAGCTTTCTTT
size: .; D: .; J: TRBJ2-3; V: TRBV19; CDR3: CASSIDSRYTDTQYF; DNA: TGTGCCAGTAGTATAGATTCCAGATACACAGATACGCAGTATTTT
size: .; D: .; J: TRBJ2-5; V: TRBV11-2; CDR3: CASSLLFPETQYF; DNA: TGTGCCAGCAGCTTACTTTTTCCAGAGACCCAGTACTTC
size: .; D: TRBD2; J: TRBJ2-3; V: TRBV7-6; CDR3: CASSLSGGAHTQYF; DNA: TGTGCCAGCAGCTTAAGCGGGGGGGCCCATACGCAGTATTTT
size: .; D: .; J: TRBJ2-3; V: TRBV13; CDR3: CASSFGDTQYF; DNA: TGTGCCAGCAGCTTTGGAGATACGCAGTATTTT
size: .; D: .; J: TRBJ2-3; V: TRBV7-3; CDR3: CASSSGGVGADTQYF; DNA: TGTGCCAGCAGCTCGGGCGGGGTGGGCGCAGATACGCAGTATTTT
size: .; D: TRBD1; J: TRBJ1-2; V: TRBV5-1; CDR3: CASSSRTGATTNYGYTF; DNA: TGCGCCAGCAGCTCTCGGACAGGGGCGACCACTAACTATGGCTACACCTTC
size: once; D: .; J: TRBJ2-5; V: TRBV4-1; CDR3: CASSQTTWDQETQYF; DNA: TGCGCCAGCAGCCAAACGACATGGGACCAAGAGACCCAGTACTTC
size: .; D: .; J: TRBJ2-5; V: TRBV9; CDR3: CASSVAGQPNQETQYF; DNA: TGTGCCAGCAGCGTAGCAGGACAGCCAAACCAAGAGACCCAGTACTTC
size: .; D: TRBD2; J: TRBJ2-1; V: TRBV5-1; CDR3: CASSLAGTSGGAQFF; DNA: TGCGCCAGCAGCTTGGCCGGGACTAGCGGGGGGGCCCAGTTCTTC
size: .; D: .; J: TRBJ1-4; V: TRBV10-3; CDR3: CAISAGTNEKLFF; DNA: TGTGCCATCAGTGCGGGTACTAATGAAAAACTGTTTTTT
size: .; D: .; J: TRBJ2-2; V: TRBV5-4; CDR3: CASSLEGTVAGELFF; DNA: TGTGCCAGCAGCTTGGAAGGGACTGTAGCCGGGGAGCTGTTTTTT
size: .; D: TRBD1; J: TRBJ1-2; V: TRBV5-6; CDR3: CASSRGQGDGYTF; DNA: TGTGCCAGCAGTCGTGGACAGGGTGATGGCTACACCTTC
size: few; D: .; J: TRBJ2-1; V: TRBV5-4; CDR3: CASIETGVTLF; DNA: TGTGCCAGCATCGAAACGGGAGTAACGCTCTTC
size: once; D: .; J: TRBJ2-7; V: TRBV7-9; CDR3: CASSLGVGDRAYEQYF; DNA: TGTGCCAGCAGCTTAGGTGTTGGCGACAGAGCCTACGAGCAGTACTTC
size: .; D: TRBD1; J: TRBJ2-2; V: TRBV6-5; CDR3: CATIGQGATGELFF; DNA: TGTGCCACCATTGGACAGGGGGCCACCGGGGAGCTGTTTTTT
size: .; D: .; J: TRBJ2-2; V: TRBV27; CDR3: CASKVALNTGELFF; DNA: TGTGCCAGCAAGGTAGCCTTGAACACCGGGGAGCTGTTTTTT
size: .; D: .; J: TRBJ1-1; V: TRBV18; CDR3: CASSQGHQGLGTEAFF; DNA: TGTGCCAGCTCACAGGGACACCAGGGTCTAGGCACTGAAGCTTTCTTT
size: .; D: .; J: TRBJ1-4; V: TRBV6-1; CDR3: CASSEDVRVMDEKLFF; DNA: TGTGCCAGCAGTGAAGATGTCAGGGTGATGGATGAAAAACTGTTTTTT
size: .; D: .; J: TRBJ1-6; V: TRBV5-4; CDR3: CASSLGLPRANSPLHF; DNA: TGTGCCAGCAGCTTAGGACTACCTCGGGCGAATTCACCCCTCCACTTT
size: .; D: TRBD1; J: TRBJ1-5; V: TRBV29-1; CDR3: CSVAGTEEQPQHF; DNA: TGCAGCGTTGCCGGGACAGAAGAACAGCCCCAGCATTTT
size: .; D: .; J: TRBJ2-2; V: TRBV30; CDR3: CAWGIRDTGELFF; DNA: TGTGCCTGGGGGATCAGGGACACCGGGGAGCTGTTTTTT
size: .; D: .; J: TRBJ1-1; V: TRBV5-1; CDR3: CASSLKYGEIKNTEAFF; DNA: TGCGCCAGCAGCTTGAAGTACGGCGAGATTAAGAACACTGAAGCTTTCTTT
size: .; D: .; J: TRBJ1-2; V: TRBV6-6; CDR3: CASSYVQGSSGGYTF; DNA: TGTGCCAGCAGTTATGTACAGGGATCTTCTGGTGGCTACACCTTC
size: .; D: .; J: TRBJ1-4; V: TRBV18; CDR3: CASSLTAGANEKLFF; DNA: TGTGCCAGCTCACTAACCGCGGGGGCTAATGAAAAACTGTTTTTT
size: .; D: TRBD1; J: TRBJ2-7; V: TRBV6-5; CDR3: CASSWDRGEQYF; DNA: TGTGCCAGCAGTTGGGACAGGGGCGAGCAGTACTTC
size: .; D: .; J: TRBJ1-2; V: TRBV5-5; CDR3: CASSLVAGSINYGYTF; DNA: TGTGCCAGCAGCTTGGTGGCGGGATCTATTAACTATGGCTACACCTTC
size: .; D: .; J: TRBJ2-3; V: TRBV2; CDR3: CASSDRVLNTDTQYF; DNA: TGTGCCAGCAGTGACAGGGTGCTTAACACAGATACGCAGTATTTT
size: .; D: TRBD1; J: TRBJ1-2; V: TRBV6-6; CDR3: CASRQGANYGYTF; DNA: TGTGCCAGCAGGCAGGGGGCTAACTATGGCTACACCTTC
size: .; D: .; J: TRBJ1-1; V: TRBV10-2; CDR3: CASSETTGSEAFF; DNA: TGCGCCAGCAGTGAGACCACAGGGTCTGAAGCTTTCTTT
size: once; D: TRBD2; J: TRBJ2-7; V: TRBV7-2; CDR3: CASSSSAGASGGYEQYF; DNA: TGTGCCAGCAGCTCATCTGCCGGGGCTAGCGGGGGATACGAGCAGTACTTC
size: .; D: .; J: TRBJ1-2; V: TRBV27; CDR3: CASSLSQGNYGYTF; DNA: TGTGCCAGCAGTTTATCCCAGGGAAACTATGGCTACACCTTC
size: .; D: TRBD2; J: TRBJ2-3; V: TRBV5-1; CDR3: CASSLAGGADTQYF; DNA: TGCGCCAGCAGCTTAGCGGGGGGCGCAGATACGCAGTATTTT
size: .; D: .; J: TRBJ1-5; V: TRBV7-8; CDR3: CASSLTRRDSNQPQHF; DNA: TGTGCCAGCAGCTTAACGCGAAGGGATAGCAATCAGCCCCAGCATTTT
size: .; D: .; J: TRBJ2-1; V: TRBV6-5; CDR3: CASSYRTRQFF; DNA: TGTGCCAGCAGTTACAGGACACGGCAGTTCTTC
size: .; D: .; J: TRBJ2-2; V: TRBV28; CDR3: CASSFPGELFF; DNA: TGTGCCAGCAGTTTTCCCGGGGAGCTGTTTTTT
size: .; D: .; J: TRBJ1-1; V: TRBV18; CDR3: CASSPSALANTEAFF; DNA: TGTGCCAGCTCACCTTCAGCGTTGGCCAACACTGAAGCTTTCTTT
size: once; D: TRBD1; J: TRBJ1-6; V: TRBV25-1; CDR3: CATLGQGDSPLHF; DNA: TGTGCCACCTTAGGACAGGGGGATTCACCCCTCCACTTT
size: .; D: .; J: TRBJ1-2; V: TRBV29-1; CDR3: CSVDPRSGGRKDGYTF; DNA: TGCAGCGTTGATCCGAGATCCGGGGGGCGCAAGGATGGCTACACCTTC
size: .; D: .; J: TRBJ2-6; V: TRBV25-1; CDR3: CASSEYSGTGANVLTF; DNA: TGTGCCAGCAGTGAATATTCTGGGACTGGGGCCAACGTCCTGACTTTC
size: .; D: .; J: TRBJ2-1; V: TRBV5-4; CDR3: CASSPQGYNEQFF; DNA: TGTGCCAGCAGCCCCCAGGGGTACAATGAGCAGTTCTTC
size: .; D: .; J: TRBJ1-2; V: TRBV6-5; CDR3: CASTSWTDYGYTF; DNA: TGTGCCAGCACTTCCTGGACAGACTATGGCTACACCTTC
size: few; D: .; J: TRBJ1-1; V: TRBV7-2; CDR3: CASSFQPNMNTEAFF; DNA: TGTGCCAGCAGCTTCCAGCCAAACATGAACACTGAAGCTTTCTTT
size: .; D: .; J: TRBJ2-2; V: TRBV7-3; CDR3: CASSLMADRTGELFF; DNA: TGTGCCAGCAGCTTAATGGCAGATCGGACCGGGGAGCTGTTTTTT
size: .; D: .; J: TRBJ1-1; V: TRBV10-1; CDR3: CASSELMTYSGTEAFF; DNA: TGCGCCAGCAGTGAGTTGATGACCTATTCGGGAACTGAAGCTTTCTTT
size: .; D: .; J: TRBJ2-2; V: TRBV4-1; CDR3: CASSQNRYIGVRGAITGELFF; DNA: TGCGCCAGCAGCCAAAATCGTTATATTGGTGTGAGGGGCGCAATAACCGGGGAGCTGTTTTTT
size: .; D: .; J: TRBJ1-1; V: TRBV7-9; CDR3: CASSPRPGNGTEAFF; DNA: TGTGCCAGCAGCCCGCGCCCAGGGAATGGCACTGAAGCTTTCTTT
size: once; D: .; J: TRBJ1-2; V: TRBV19; CDR3: CASSPNQENYGYTF; DNA: TGTGCCAGTAGTCCAAATCAGGAGAACTATGGCTACACCTTC
size: .; D: .; J: TRBJ2-2; V: TRBV30; CDR3: CAGNPNTGELFF; DNA: TGTGCCGGAAATCCGAACACCGGGGAGCTGTTTTTT
size: .; D: .; J: TRBJ1-4; V: TRBV4-2; CDR3: CASSQPDGTNEKLFF; DNA: TGTGCCAGCAGCCAACCTGACGGAACTAATGAAAAACTGTTTTTT
size: .; D: .; J: TRBJ2-7; V: TRBV6-1; CDR3: CATTPTWESYEQYF; DNA: TGTGCCACTACACCGACATGGGAATCCTACGAGCAGTACTTC
size: .; D: TRBD1; J: TRBJ1-6; V: TRBV6-1; CDR3: CASSQTGQGNSPLHF; DNA: TGTGCCAGCAGTCAAACGGGACAGGGTAATTCACCCCTCCACTTT